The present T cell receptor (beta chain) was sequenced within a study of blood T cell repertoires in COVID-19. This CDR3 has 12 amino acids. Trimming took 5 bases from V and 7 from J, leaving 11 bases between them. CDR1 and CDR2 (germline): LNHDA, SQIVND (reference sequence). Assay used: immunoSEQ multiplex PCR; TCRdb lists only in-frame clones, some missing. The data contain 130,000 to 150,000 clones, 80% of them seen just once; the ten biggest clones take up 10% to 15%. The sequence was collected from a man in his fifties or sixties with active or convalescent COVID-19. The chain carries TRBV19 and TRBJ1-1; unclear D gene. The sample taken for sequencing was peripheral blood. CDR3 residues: CASSEAAGEAFF. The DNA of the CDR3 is TGTGCCAGTAGTGAAGCAGCGGGTGAAGCTTTCTTT. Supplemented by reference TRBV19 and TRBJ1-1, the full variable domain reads DGGITQSPKYLFRKEGQNVTLSCEQNLNHDAMYWYRQDPGQGLRLIYYSQIVNDFQKGDIAEGYSVSREKKESFPLTVTSAQKNPTAFYLCASSEAAGEAFFGQGTRLTVV.